The 20 T cell receptor beta chains given below trace back to one sample, sequenced in a study of T cells in tumors after PD-1 blockade. Clones were read by immunoSEQ multiplex PCR, and TCRdb kept only the in-frame ones, dropping some. The table includes 54,000 or so clones, around four fifths detected once. Sequenced material: PBMCs, taken before anti-PD-1 treatment. The receptor source for this set is a human donor with basal cell carcinoma.

This clone has a single count. Here the CDR3 reads CASSRISGEETQYF. The CDR3 nucleotides are TGTGCCAGCAGCCGAATATCGGGGGAAGAGACCCAGTACTTC. The rearrangement uses TRBV5-6 and TRBJ2-5; the D gene is possibly TRBD2 (6 bases). Germline lookup yields CDR1 SGHDT and CDR2 YYEEEE. This CDR3 region has 14 residues. Trimming took 4 bases from V and 3 from J, leaving 13 bases between them.

Only a few counts were recorded for this clone. The V call is TRBV5-1, the J call TRBJ1-1; D is possibly TRBD1 (6 bases). This CDR3 comprises 17 residues. Trimming cost V 4 bases and J 1 base, with 20 bases left between them. The V gene's germline CDR1 is SGHRS and CDR2 YFSETQ. CDR3 protein: CASSPRTLDRPNTEAFF. CDR3 sequence (DNA): TGCGCCAGCAGCCCCCGGACTCTAGACAGGCCGAACACTGAAGCTTTCTTT. Based on the CDR3 plus reference TRBV5-1 and TRBJ1-1, the full variable domain is KAGVTQTPRYLIKTRGQQVTLSCSPISGHRSVSWYQQTPGQGLQFLFEYFSETQRNKGNFPGRFSGRQFSNSRSEMNVSTLELGDSALYLCASSPRTLDRPNTEAFFGQGTRLTVV.

The gene calls are TRBV19 and TRBJ2-7, with 7 bases aligning to TRBD1. Germline V gene lookup returns CDR1 LNHDA and CDR2 SQIVND (reference sequence). The CDR3 runs 15 residues. V gave up 1 base and J gave up 4 bases; unmatched junction bases: 7. In DNA, the CDR3 is TGTGCCAGTAGTATAGCTCGACAGGGTCGGTACGAGCAGTACTTC. Encoded protein: CASSIARQGRYEQYF.

This chain joins TRBV2 and TRBJ2-7; D might be TRBD1 (6 bases). The CDR3 sequence is 15 residues long. Germline V CDR1 and CDR2: SNHLY, FYNNEI. Trimming removed 5 bases from V and 0 bases from J, with 14 bases in between. The CDR3 nucleotides are TGTGCCAGCAGTTCTGGGACATTACCCTCCTACGAGCAGTACTTC. Translation: CASSSGTLPSYEQYF.

There are a few counts of this clone. V is TRBV6-5 and J is TRBJ2-1; D not certain. Trimming shortened V by 5 bases and J by 0 bases, and 8 bases separated the two germline ends. The CDR3 runs to 14 residues. Germline CDR1 reads MNHEY; CDR2 reads SVGAGI. CDR3 region: CASSHTSSYNEQFF. The CDR3 DNA follows: TGTGCCAGCAGTCATACTTCCTCCTACAATGAGCAGTTCTTC.

The chain links TRBV27 to TRBJ2-3; 8 bases are shared with TRBD2. The junction had 5 bases not matched to a gene; V was cut back by 3 bases and J by 0 bases. CDR3 length: 16 residues. Germline values: CDR1 MNHEY, CDR2 SMNVEV (reference sequence). DNA of the CDR3: TGTGCCAGCAGTTTCGAGCGGGGGAAAAGCACAGATACGCAGTATTTT. It translates to CASSFERGKSTDTQYF.

This rearrangement joins TRBV15 to TRBJ2-1; D is possibly TRBD1 or TRBD2 (5 bases each). The CDR3 extends over 14 amino acids. V shed 5 bases and J shed 3 bases, with 11 bases lying between them. Germline V lookup: CDR1 LNHNV, CDR2 YYDKDF (reference sequence). The CDR3 DNA is TGTGCCACCAGCCCCCGGGACGGCTACAATGAGCAGTTCTTC. Translated: CATSPRDGYNEQFF.

This rearrangement joins TRBV6-6 to TRBJ1-6; D gene unclear. The germline CDR1 and CDR2 sequences are MNHNY and SVGAGI (reference sequence). The CDR3 covers 12 residues. V gave up 6 bases and J gave up 8 bases, with 8 bases separating them. The CDR3 DNA follows: TGTGCCAGCAGAGAGGCTTATTCACCCCTCCACTTT. Translating gives CASREAYSPLHF.

The chain carries TRBV21-1 and TRBJ2-6; TRBD1 reflects the table's D call only, with no check against the DNA. TRBV21-1 is marked as a pseudogene. The CDR3 contains 17 residues. This CDR3 is CASSKDRGSSGANVLTF. DNA for the CDR3: TGTGCCAGCAGCAAAGATAGGGGTTCCTCTGGGGCCAACGTCCTGACTTTC.

This clone was observed once. J is TRBJ2-3 and V is TRBV5-1; tentative D call: TRBD1 (6 bases). The CDR3 consists of 15 residues. V gave up 0 bases and J gave up 1 base, with 9 bases separating them. Per the germline V gene, CDR1 is SGHRS and CDR2 is YFSETQ. The CDR3 nucleotides read TGCGCCAGCAGCTTGGGGGGGCGGCGCACAGATACGCAGTATTTT. Protein sequence: CASSLGGRRTDTQYF.

J is TRBJ1-1 and V is TRBV18; D remains unclear. The CDR3 is 14 amino acids. Looked up from germline, CDR1 is KGHSH and CDR2 is LQKENI. V was pared by 3 bases and J by 1 base, with 9 bases between. In nucleotides, the CDR3 is TGTGCCAGCTCACCGGTATCCAGGAACACTGAAGCTTTCTTT. The encoded protein is CASSPVSRNTEAFF.

This chain uses TRBV29-1 with TRBJ2-1; 9 nucleotides agree with TRBD2. V lost 1 base and J lost 7; bases outside the gene matches: 11. This CDR3 has 16 residues. Germline V lookup: CDR1 SQVTM, CDR2 ANQGSEA. CDR3 amino acids: CSVEVLGTSLKNEQFF. CDR3 coding DNA: TGCAGCGTTGAAGTTTTAGGGACTAGCCTGAAGAATGAGCAGTTCTTC.

J is TRBJ2-5 and V is TRBV6-5; 7 nucleotides align to TRBD2. With V trimmed by 2 bases and J by 7 bases, 4 bases remained unmatched. This CDR3 comprises 13 residues. Per the germline V gene, CDR1 is MNHEY and CDR2 is SVGAGI. CDR3 protein: CASSYEGGRTQYF. In DNA, the CDR3 is TGTGCCAGCAGTTACGAGGGAGGGAGGACCCAGTACTTC.

This sequence joins TRBV7-6 and TRBJ2-2, with D tentatively TRBD2 (5 bases). The CDR3 runs to 15 residues. The germline CDR1 and CDR2 sequences are SGHVS and FNYEAQ. With 2 bases removed from V and 4 bases from J, the gap between germline ends came to 11 bases. The CDR3 loop is CASSLSPGSTGELFF. CDR3 nucleotide sequence: TGTGCCAGCAGCTTAAGTCCTGGGAGCACCGGGGAGCTGTTTTTT.

The gene calls are TRBV19 and TRBJ2-2, with D unclear. Trimming pared 5 bases from V and 1 base from J, leaving 11 bases between. Germline V lookup: CDR1 LNHDA, CDR2 SQIVND (reference sequence). CDR3 length: 15 residues. CDR3 in amino acids: CASSPRTVNTGELFF. Here the CDR3 DNA reads TGTGCCAGTAGTCCTAGGACGGTGAACACCGGGGAGCTGTTTTTT.

The chain couples TRBV2 to TRBJ1-6; 9 bases map to TRBD1. Trimming at V came to 7 bases and at J to 4 bases, leaving 8 bases not matched to a gene. Germline V gives CDR1 SNHLY, CDR2 FYNNEI. CDR3 length: 16 amino acids. CDR3 residues: CASNRDRALYNSPLHF. Here the CDR3 DNA reads TGTGCCAGCAACCGGGACAGGGCTTTATATAATTCACCCCTCCACTTT.

This chain links TRBV15 with TRBJ2-1; D is unresolved. V lost 0 bases, J lost 2 bases, and 8 bases lay in between. The CDR3 is 15 residues long. Germline CDR1 and CDR2: LNHNV and YYDKDF (reference sequence). The CDR3 region is CATSREPFTYNEQFF. The CDR3 region has the DNA TGTGCCACCAGCAGAGAACCCTTCACCTACAATGAGCAGTTCTTC. Variable domain in full (rest from reference TRBV15 and TRBJ2-1): DAMVIQNPRYQVTQFGKPVTLSCSQTLNHNVMYWYQQKSSQAPKLLFHYYDKDFNNEADTPDNFQSRRPNTSFCFLDIRSPGLGDTAMYLCATSREPFTYNEQFFGPGTRLTVL.

The rearrangement joins TRBV3-1 (or the pseudogene TRBV3-2) to TRBJ2-2; either TRBD1 or TRBD2 may supply D (5 bases each). This CDR3 has 17 amino acids. CDR1 is LGHDT, CDR2 YNNKEL, per germline (reference sequence). The V gene lost 4 bases and the J gene lost 2 bases, with 17 bases spanning the gap. CDR3 region: CASSPTPPGLNTGELFF. CDR3 bases: TGTGCCAGCAGCCCAACCCCCCCGGGGCTAAACACCGGGGAGCTGTTTTTT.

In DNA form, the CDR3 reads TGTGCCAGCAGCCGGGACCCAATGGAGACCCAGTACTTC. Amino acid sequence: CASSRDPMETQYF. This sequence joins TRBV2 and TRBJ2-5; D could derive from TRBD1 or TRBD2 (5 bases each). Germline CDR1 is SNHLY and CDR2 is FYNNEI. The CDR3 spans 13 residues. Trimming took off 6 bases at V and 5 bases at J, with 13 bases between the two ends.

The chain combines TRBV10-3 with TRBJ2-1, with D perhaps given as TRBD1 or TRBD2 (5 bases each). The CDR3 loop spans 13 amino acids. V was pared by 4 bases and J by 10 bases, with 14 bases between. In germline, CDR1 is ENHRY, CDR2 SYGVKD. The CDR3 nucleotides are TGTGCCATCAGTGGTCCGGGACGCGAAGAGCAGTTCTTC. The encoded protein is CAISGPGREEQFF.